The next 5 T cell receptor beta chains were all read from a single sample in a study of T cells after yellow fever vaccination. MiXCR, run by TCRdb on the 5' RACE reads, gives a single entry per CDR3 protein. The repertoire holds roughly 180,000 distinct CDR3 sequences, with approximately 6.2% as singletons. This sample comprised CD4+ T cells sorted from PBMCs, obtained on the day of the first yellow fever vaccination. These TCRs come from a man aged 18 to 30 who received the YFV17D yellow fever vaccine.

This clonotype was observed many times. The rearrangement uses TRBV12-3 or TRBV12-4 and TRBJ1-4; TRBD1 might be the D (5 bases). V lost 3 bases and J 3 bases, leaving 11 bases between the germline ends. This CDR3 has 15 amino acids. The CDR3 loop reads CASSFVGPSNEKLFF. DNA for the CDR3: TGTGCCAGCAGTTTCGTGGGACCTTCTAATGAAAAACTGTTTTTT.

Ten or more counts support this clonotype. The chain carries TRBV7-3 and TRBJ2-3, with D hard to call. Germline V gene lookup returns CDR1 SGHTA and CDR2 FQGTGA. Trimming took off 4 bases at V and 10 bases at J, with 15 bases between the two ends. The CDR3 has 13 residues. CDR3 sequence: CASSSTKEGAQYF. Written as DNA, the CDR3 is TGTGCCAGCAGCTCCACTAAGGAAGGTGCGCAGTATTTT.

This clonotype appeared many times. The V and J genes are TRBV5-1 and TRBJ1-5; 10 nucleotides line up with TRBD1. The CDR3 loop spans 14 amino acids. Germline V CDR1 and CDR2: SGHRS, YFSETQ. V shed 4 bases and J 8 bases; nucleotides not matched to a gene: 6. CDR3 sequence reads: CASSPGQGGEPQHF. The CDR3 DNA sequence: TGCGCCAGCAGCCCAGGACAGGGGGGCGAGCCCCAGCATTTT. The full variable domain, completed using reference TRBV5-1 and TRBJ1-5, is KAGVTQTPRYLIKTRGQQVTLSCSPISGHRSVSWYQQTPGQGLQFLFEYFSETQRNKGNFPGRFSGRQFSNSRSEMNVSTLELGDSALYLCASSPGQGGEPQHFGDGTRLSIL.

The chain joins TRBV7-7 to TRBJ2-5, with 13 bases aligning to TRBD2. This CDR3 has 16 amino acids. Germline V gene lookup returns CDR1 SSHAT and CDR2 FNYEAQ (reference sequence). After removal of 3 bases from V and 3 bases from J, the junction contained 4 bases not matched to a gene. CDR3 in DNA: TGTGCCAGCAGCTTCGGACTAGCGGGGGCCGAAGAGACCCAGTACTTC. This encodes CASSFGLAGAEETQYF.

This clonotype was detected a few times. The V gene is TRBV24-1, the J gene TRBJ1-1; TRBD1 might be the D (5 bases). The CDR3 runs 12 residues. Germline V gives CDR1 KGHDR, CDR2 SFDVKD. V lost 3 bases and J lost 5, with 6 bases in between. CDR3 amino acids: CATSDPGTEAFF. DNA of the CDR3: TGTGCCACCAGTGATCCAGGGACTGAAGCTTTCTTT.